One and the same sample provided the 29 T cell receptor beta chains below, sequenced in a study of neurological immune-mediated disorders. TCRdb called the 5' RACE reads again in MiXCR, with one record for every CDR3 protein. The sample records around 15,000 distinct CDR3 sequences, approximately 3.7% being singletons. The sequenced material came from CD8+ T cells from blood. These receptors were taken from a middle-aged woman in good health.

This clonotype was detected many times. The rearrangement uses TRBV6-4 and TRBJ1-2; D gene uncertain. V shed 5 bases and J shed 2 bases, with 9 bases lying between them. Germline V gene lookup returns CDR1 MRHNA and CDR2 SNTAGT. The CDR3 has 13 amino acids. The CDR3 loop reads CASSPGNNYGYTF. The DNA of the CDR3 is TGTGCCAGCAGTCCCGGGAACAACTATGGCTACACCTTC.

Ten or more counts support this clonotype. This chain links TRBV20-1 with TRBJ1-1, with D unresolved. CDR1 is DFQATT, CDR2 SNEGSKA, per germline (reference sequence). CDR3 length: 15 residues. The V end was cut by 1 base, the J end by 5 bases, with 17 bases between. The CDR3 here is CSARVRDGPRTEAFF. The CDR3 nucleotides read TGCAGTGCTAGAGTCCGGGATGGACCGAGGACTGAAGCTTTCTTT.

This clonotype has a count of ten or more. The chain combines TRBV4-1 with TRBJ1-2; TRBD1 is a possible D gene (5 bases). V lost 0 bases, J lost 4 bases, and 12 bases lay in between. The germline V gene has CDR1 MGHRA and CDR2 YSYEKL. The CDR3 has 15 residues. CDR3 sequence (DNA): TGCGCCAGCAGCCAAGAGGGGCGTCTGGGCTATGGCTACACCTTC. It yields the protein CASSQEGRLGYGYTF.

This clonotype is termed medium-sized. The V gene is TRBV28, the J gene TRBJ2-1; 10 nucleotides line up with TRBD2. V gave up 2 bases and J gave up 1 base; unmatched junction bases: 5. Germline CDR1 is MDHEN and CDR2 is SYDVKM. This CDR3 spans 17 amino acids. CDR3 sequence reads: CASSLLAGASSYNEQFF. CDR3 in DNA: TGTGCCAGCAGTTTACTAGCGGGAGCCTCGTCCTACAATGAGCAGTTCTTC.

This clonotype was seen ten or more times. The rearrangement joins TRBV10-1 to TRBJ2-5; D remains ambiguous. The CDR3 totals 15 residues. The germline V gene encodes CDR1 WNHNN and CDR2 SYGVQD (reference sequence). Trimming stripped 0 bases from V and 2 bases from J, with 10 bases between. The CDR3 DNA reads as TGCGCCAGCAGTGAGTCGAAAGACGCGCAAGAGACCCAGTACTTC. Translating gives CASSESKDAQETQYF.

This clonotype occurred many times. The rearrangement joins TRBV4-1 to TRBJ2-5, with 9 bases matching TRBD2. After removal of 3 bases from V and 4 bases from J, the junction contained 6 bases not matched to a gene. The germline CDR1 and CDR2 sequences are MGHRA and YSYEKL. There are 15 residues in the CDR3. In DNA, the CDR3 is TGCGCCAGCAGCCACTCAGCGGGGGGAACAGAGACCCAGTACTTC. As protein: CASSHSAGGTETQYF.

There are many counts of this clonotype. The chain combines TRBV4-2 with TRBJ2-3; D is undetermined. V gave up 0 bases and J gave up 0 bases, with 10 bases separating them. Germline assignment: CDR1 LGHNA and CDR2 YNFKEQ. The CDR3 has 16 amino acids. The chain's CDR3 is CASSQEPWVSTDTQYF. As DNA, the CDR3 is TGTGCCAGCAGCCAAGAGCCCTGGGTTAGCACAGATACGCAGTATTTT.

The chain is built from TRBV4-3 and TRBJ1-4; no reliable D call. The CDR3 loop spans 16 amino acids. V shed 4 bases and J shed 8 bases, with 20 bases lying between them. CDR1 LGHNA and CDR2 YSLEER come from the germline V gene. CDR3 protein: CASSLYLRGDGEKLFF. The CDR3 coding sequence is TGCGCCAGCAGCCTCTATTTGCGGGGAGATGGAGAAAAACTGTTTTTT.

This clonotype came up many times. V usage is TRBV20-1 and J usage is TRBJ2-1; possible D gene TRBD2, 6 bases. The CDR3 is 13 residues long. Germline V gene data show CDR1 as DFQATT and CDR2 as SNEGSKA (reference sequence). V lost 5 bases to trimming and J lost 2 bases, with 10 bases between them. The CDR3 coding sequence is TGCAGTGCTCCCAGCGGGCCCTACAATGAGCAGTTCTTC. Amino acid sequence: CSAPSGPYNEQFF.

This clonotype was counted ten times or more. V usage is TRBV5-6 and J usage is TRBJ1-2; 9 nucleotides agree with TRBD1. Germline V gene sequence: CDR1 SGHDT, CDR2 YYEEEE. Trimming cost V 4 bases and J 6 bases; bases outside gene matches: 7. The CDR3 consists of 14 residues. DNA for the CDR3: TGTGCCAGCAGCCCCTGGACAGGGGCGGATGGCTACACCTTC. Translated, it gives CASSPWTGADGYTF.

The table lists this clonotype with many counts. The gene calls are TRBV5-1 and TRBJ1-1; TRBD1 might be the D (5 bases). The CDR3 length is 14 residues. Germline V gene data show CDR1 as SGHRS and CDR2 as YFSETQ. The germline V and J ends were trimmed by 0 bases and 4 bases, with 10 bases remaining between them. CDR3 nucleotides: TGCGCCAGCAGCTTGGTTGGGGGTGGCACTGAAGCTTTCTTT. It codes for CASSLVGGGTEAFF.

There are many counts of this clonotype. This rearrangement joins TRBV5-1 to TRBJ2-1, with D hard to call. Germline V gene data show CDR1 as SGHRS and CDR2 as YFSETQ. The V and J ends lost 0 bases and 8 bases respectively, with 12 bases between them. The CDR3 runs 14 residues. CDR3 sequence: CASSLEVGIHEQFF. CDR3 nucleotide sequence: TGCGCCAGCAGCTTGGAGGTGGGAATCCATGAGCAGTTCTTC.

This clonotype was seen repeatedly, ten times or more. This sequence joins TRBV6-5 and TRBJ2-7; D is unresolved. CDR1 and CDR2 (germline): MNHEY, SVGAGI. The V gene lost 0 bases and the J gene lost 0 bases, with 3 bases spanning the gap. The CDR3 has 13 amino acids. The CDR3 sequence: CASSYSLSYEQYF. CDR3 coding DNA: TGTGCCAGCAGTTACTCGCTCTCCTACGAGCAGTACTTC.

This clonotype was recorded many times. This sequence joins TRBV6-2 or TRBV6-3 and TRBJ2-7; D remains ambiguous. V was shortened by 5 bases and J by 2 bases, with 10 bases between the two germline ends. The CDR3 runs to 13 residues. Germline V gene sequence: CDR1 MNHEY, CDR2 SVGEGT. The chain's CDR3 is CASSHTGTYEQYF. The CDR3, as DNA: TGTGCCAGCAGTCATACGGGTACCTACGAGCAGTACTTC.

This clonotype appeared many times. V gene TRBV5-1 combines with J gene TRBJ2-1, with 7 bases matching TRBD1. V lost 4 bases and J lost 7; bases outside the gene matches: 14. CDR1 is SGHRS and CDR2 is YFSETQ in the germline V gene. This CDR3 has 16 residues. Here the CDR3 reads CASSPATGMFSNEQFF. The DNA for the CDR3 is TGCGCCAGCAGCCCCGCGACAGGGATGTTTTCGAATGAGCAGTTCTTC.

At least ten counts were recorded for this clonotype. This chain uses TRBV5-1 with TRBJ1-3; no clear D gene. The CDR3 is made up of 14 amino acids. Germline V gene data show CDR1 as SGHRS and CDR2 as YFSETQ. V dropped 6 bases and J dropped 0 bases, with 10 bases sitting between them. The CDR3 loop is CASKSTDSGNTIYF. The CDR3 DNA follows: TGCGCCAGCAAATCAACAGACTCTGGAAACACCATATATTTT.

This clonotype was picked up many times. The J gene is TRBJ2-2, the V gene TRBV24-1; D gene ambiguous. There are 15 residues in the CDR3. Germline CDR1 KGHDR, CDR2 SFDVKD. The V and J ends lost 1 base and 6 bases respectively, with 11 bases between them. The CDR3 DNA reads TGTGCCACCAGTGATTTCCGGGCTCGTGCCGGGGAGCTGTTTTTT. It yields the protein CATSDFRARAGELFF.

This clonotype occurred many times. The chain recombines TRBV7-8 with TRBJ2-1, with D tentatively TRBD1 or TRBD2 (5 bases each). This CDR3 has 15 amino acids. The germline V and J ends were trimmed by 1 base and 7 bases, with 14 bases remaining between them. CDR1 is SGHVS and CDR2 is FQNEAQ in the germline V gene. The CDR3 nucleotides read TGTGCCAGCAGCTTAGAGCAGGGTAGCGTAAATGAGCAGTTCTTC. Translated: CASSLEQGSVNEQFF. The full variable domain, in which reference TRBV7-8 and TRBJ2-1 provide the parts outside the CDR3, is GAGVSQSPRYKVAKRGQDVALRCDPISGHVSLFWYQQALGQGPEFLTYFQNEAQLDKSGLPSDRFFAERPEGSVSTLKIQRTQQEDSAVYLCASSLEQGSVNEQFFGPGTRLTVL.

This clonotype was seen ten or more times. The J gene is TRBJ1-1, the V gene TRBV5-1, with TRBD1 matching 9 bases. Germline V gene data show CDR1 as SGHRS and CDR2 as YFSETQ. The CDR3 is made up of 12 amino acids. V lost 4 bases and J lost 11; bases outside the gene matches: 6. The CDR3, as DNA: TGCGCCAGCAGCCAGGACAGGGGAGACGCTTTCTTT. It is translated as CASSQDRGDAFF.

This clonotype showed up many times. The V and J genes are TRBV28 and TRBJ2-4, with D hard to call. The V and J ends lost 7 bases and 1 base respectively, with 11 bases between them. The CDR3 extends over 14 amino acids. Germline V gene lookup returns CDR1 MDHEN and CDR2 SYDVKM. The CDR3 nucleotides are TGTGCCAGCATAGGCAGTACGGCCAAAAACATTCAGTACTTC. This gives the protein CASIGSTAKNIQYF. Complete variable domain (other parts from reference TRBV28 and TRBJ2-4): DVKVTQSSRYLVKRTGEKVFLECVQDMDHENMFWYRQDPGLGLRLIYFSYDVKMKEKGDIPEGYSVSREKKERFSLILESASTNQTSMYLCASIGSTAKNIQYFGAGTRLSVL.

This clonotype was seen many times. This chain uses TRBV5-1 with TRBJ2-1; TRBD2 aligns across 10 bases. Unmatched junction bases numbered 4, after V lost 5 bases and J lost 2 bases. Germline V gene sequence: CDR1 SGHRS, CDR2 YFSETQ. This CDR3 spans 15 amino acids. This chain's CDR3 is CASSRAGGPYNEQFF. CDR3 nucleotide sequence: TGCGCCAGCAGTAGAGCGGGAGGGCCCTACAATGAGCAGTTCTTC.

At least ten counts were recorded for this clonotype. The chain links TRBV5-4 to TRBJ1-1; 10 bases are shared with TRBD1. The CDR3 loop spans 16 amino acids. The V gene's germline CDR1 is SGHNT and CDR2 YYREEE (reference sequence). The V and J ends lost 4 bases and 3 bases, in that order; junction bases with no gene match: 9. The CDR3 region has the DNA TGTGCCAGCAGCGAACTGACAGGGGGCGCGGACACTGAAGCTTTCTTT. Translated: CASSELTGGADTEAFF.

This clonotype came up many times. The CDR3 region is CSVGQGETQYF. In nucleotides, the CDR3 is TGCAGCGTTGGGCAGGGCGAGACCCAGTACTTC. The rearrangement uses TRBV29-1 and TRBJ2-5, with D tentatively TRBD1 (5 bases). The CDR3 length is 11 residues. V lost 4 bases to trimming and J lost 5 bases, with 8 bases between them. The germline gives CDR1 SQVTM, CDR2 ANQGSEA. Drawing the rest from reference TRBV29-1 and TRBJ2-5, the complete variable domain is SAVISQKPSRDICQRGTSLTIQCQVDSQVTMMFWYRQQPGQSLTLIATANQGSEATYESGFVIDKFPISRPNLTFSTLTVSNMSPEDSSIYLCSVGQGETQYFGPGTRLLVL.

This clonotype was seen ten or more times. The chain recombines TRBV27 with TRBJ2-2; 8 nucleotides line up with TRBD2. The CDR3 spans 15 residues. Trimming took 4 bases from V and 5 from J; bases not matched to a gene: 6. Germline CDR1 is MNHEY and CDR2 is SMNVEV (reference sequence). The chain's CDR3 is CASSWGGGSTGELFF. CDR3 sequence (DNA): TGTGCCAGCAGTTGGGGCGGGGGGAGTACCGGGGAGCTGTTTTTT.

This clonotype appeared many times. The V call is TRBV28, the J call TRBJ2-3; D perhaps matches TRBD2 (6 bases). V was trimmed by 3 bases and J by 1 base, leaving 17 bases between them. Germline loops: CDR1 MDHEN, CDR2 SYDVKM. The length of the CDR3 is 17 residues. CDR3 bases: TGTGCCAGCAGTTTCGCCGGGACTGGTGCTGGCACAGATACGCAGTATTTT. Amino acids: CASSFAGTGAGTDTQYF.

Judged by abundance, this clonotype is medium-sized. V is TRBV9 and J is TRBJ1-1; TRBD1 aligns across 9 bases. The CDR3 loop spans 15 amino acids. Germline V gene lookup returns CDR1 SGDLS and CDR2 YYNGEE. The junction had 9 bases not matched to a gene; V was cut back by 3 bases and J by 6 bases. The CDR3 DNA reads as TGTGCCAGCAGCGCCCCCCGGGACAGGGACTCTGAAGCTTTCTTT. Its translation is CASSAPRDRDSEAFF.

This clonotype was observed many times. The V and J genes are TRBV3-1 and TRBJ1-1; no definite D call. The CDR3 runs to 14 residues. CDR1 is LGHDT and CDR2 is YNNKEL in the germline V gene (reference sequence). With 4 bases removed from V and 3 bases from J, the gap between germline ends came to 12 bases. The chain's CDR3 is CASSPFERDTEAFF. DNA for the CDR3: TGTGCCAGCAGCCCCTTTGAGAGAGACACTGAAGCTTTCTTT. The complete variable domain, with remaining parts taken from reference TRBV3-1 and TRBJ1-1, reads DTAVSQTPKYLVTQMGNDKSIKCEQNLGHDTMYWYKQDSKKFLKIMFSYNNKELIINETVPNRFSPKSPDKAHLNLHINSLELGDSAVYFCASSPFERDTEAFFGQGTRLTVV.

At least ten counts were recorded for this clonotype. The chain uses TRBV5-1 and TRBJ1-1; tentative D call: TRBD1 (6 bases). The CDR3 contains 14 residues. Germline loops: CDR1 SGHRS, CDR2 YFSETQ. V was pared by 4 bases and J by 3 bases, with 13 bases between. The CDR3 loop reads CASSRGFLDTEAFF. CDR3 DNA: TGCGCCAGCAGCAGGGGGTTTTTGGACACTGAAGCTTTCTTT.

This clonotype was counted ten times or more. The rearrangement links TRBV15 to TRBJ2-7; 8 positions match TRBD1. Looked up from germline, CDR1 is LNHNV and CDR2 is YYDKDF (reference sequence). There are 16 residues in the CDR3. J was trimmed by 4 bases and V by 0 bases; bases with no gene match: 8. CDR3 bases: TGTGCCACCAGCAGAGATCGTGGGACAGGAGATTACGAGCAGTACTTC. It yields the protein CATSRDRGTGDYEQYF.